These 3 T cell receptor beta chains originate from one sample sequenced in a study of blood T cell repertoires in COVID-19. Sequencing used immunoSEQ multiplex PCR; TCRdb keeps in-frame clones, though not all of them. Here the sample spans around 190,000 clones, about 81% being singletons. Material: PBMCs or T cells enriched from blood (not recorded which). The receptors stem from a man aged 35 to 55 who had recovered from COVID-19.

V gene TRBV7-9 combines with J gene TRBJ2-1, with D maybe TRBD1 (5 bases). Germline V lookup: CDR1 SEHNR, CDR2 FQNEAQ (reference sequence). This CDR3 spans 16 amino acids. Trimming removed 5 bases at V and 4 bases at J, with 18 bases between. CDR3 sequence reads: CASSPSRVRRYNEQFF. In nucleotides, the CDR3 is TGTGCCAGCAGCCCATCCAGGGTACGTCGGTACAATGAGCAGTTCTTC.

The count of this clone is one. The chain employs TRBV6-1 and TRBJ2-2, with D unresolved. Per germline, CDR1 MNHNS and CDR2 SASEGT. This CDR3 has 16 amino acids. Trimming cost V 0 bases and J 6 bases, with 14 bases left between them. CDR3 DNA sequence: TGTGCCAGCAGTGAAGCGAGGTTTGGGTTCGCCGGGGAGCTGTTTTTT. Translating gives CASSEARFGFAGELFF.

The CDR3 DNA reads TGTGCCGGAAAAGGACAGGGATACGTTCTCGGGAATGAAAAACTGTTTTTT. Translating gives CAGKGQGYVLGNEKLFF. V is TRBV2 and J is TRBJ1-4; TRBD1 aligns across 8 bases. The length of the CDR3 is 17 residues. Germline V CDR1 and CDR2: SNHLY, FYNNEI. The V segment lost 11 bases and the J segment 5 bases; nucleotides outside the gene matches: 19.